Following are 19 T cell receptor beta chains from one sample sequenced in a study of CD8+ T cells in alopecia areata. TCR sequencing used cDNA made by reverse transcription of extracted RNA. Sequencing was performed with immunoSEQ multiplex PCR; in TCRdb, only in-frame clones are kept and a portion is missing. The sample lists about 150,000 clones; 50% to 65% were seen once. Material: CD4+ T cells sorted from blood. The receptors come from a human donor in good health.

This clone was counted only a few times. The chain employs TRBV15 and TRBJ2-1; 7 nucleotides align to TRBD1. The J segment lost 4 bases and the V segment lost 0 bases, leaving 12 bases of the junction unmatched. The CDR3 has 18 residues. CDR1 LNHNV and CDR2 YYDKDF come from the germline V gene (reference sequence). The chain's CDR3 is CATSRDSWRARGYNEQFF. CDR3 DNA: TGTGCCACCAGCAGAGATTCCTGGCGGGCCAGGGGGTACAATGAGCAGTTCTTC.

The chain couples TRBV7-8 to TRBJ2-5; 7 nucleotides line up with TRBD2. CDR3 length: 14 residues. CDR1 and CDR2 from the germline V gene are SGHVS and FQNEAQ. With 5 bases clipped from V and 6 bases from J, the junction kept 9 bases outside the gene matches. CDR3: CASSITSEGQTQYF. The CDR3 coding sequence is TGTGCCAGCAGCATTACTAGCGAGGGACAGACCCAGTACTTC.

The CDR3 sequence is CAWHRGQSEQYF. CDR3 DNA: TGTGCCTGGCACAGGGGGCAATCCGAGCAGTACTTC. This chain uses TRBV30 with TRBJ2-7, with 9 nucleotides matching TRBD1. The CDR3 runs to 12 residues. V shed 5 bases and J 6 bases; nucleotides not matched to a gene: 5. Germline assignment: CDR1 GTSNPN and CDR2 SVGIG (reference sequence). Supplemented by reference TRBV30 and TRBJ2-7, the full variable domain reads SQTIHQWPATLVQPVGSPLSLECTVEGTSNPNLYWYRQAAGRGLQLLFYSVGIGQISSEVPQNLSASRPQDRQFILSSKKLLLSDSGFYLCAWHRGQSEQYFGPGTRLTVT.

The sample holds one count of this clone. The chain carries TRBV27 and TRBJ1-5; no reliable D call. The V gene lost 8 bases and the J gene lost 0 bases, with 11 bases spanning the gap. The CDR3 is 14 amino acids. Looked up from germline, CDR1 is MNHEY and CDR2 is SMNVEV (reference sequence). The CDR3 sequence is CASGQHLSNQPQHF. CDR3 DNA: TGTGCCAGCGGCCAGCACCTTAGCAATCAGCCCCAGCATTTT.

The V gene is TRBV6-5, the J gene TRBJ2-7; D might be TRBD2 (5 bases). CDR3 length: 12 residues. V shed 6 bases and J shed 3 bases, with 9 bases lying between them. Looked up from germline, CDR1 is MNHEY and CDR2 is SVGAGI. For the CDR3, the DNA is TGTGCCAGCAGCCGGGGTGGCTACGAGCAGTACTTC. Its translation is CASSRGGYEQYF.

The chain carries TRBV14 and TRBJ2-5; D is uncertain. Germline V lookup: CDR1 SGHDN, CDR2 FVKESK. This CDR3 spans 13 amino acids. The V gene lost 6 bases and the J gene lost 4 bases, with 12 bases spanning the gap. In nucleotides, the CDR3 is TGTGCCAGCAGTCTCGGACCAGGAGAGACCCAGTACTTC. Translated: CASSLGPGETQYF.

The rearrangement joins TRBV28 to TRBJ2-6; the match to TRBD1 covers 10 bases. The CDR3 is 20 residues long. Germline CDR1 and CDR2: MDHEN and SYDVKM. The V gene end was trimmed by 0 bases and the J gene end by 0 bases; junction bases not matched to a gene: 8. Here the CDR3 DNA reads TGTGCCAGCAGTTTATGGTCTGGGACAGGGGTTTTCTCTGGGGCCAACGTCCTGACTTTC. Its translation is CASSLWSGTGVFSGANVLTF.

V is TRBV6-1 and J is TRBJ2-3; D is possibly TRBD2 (6 bases). The ends were cut back, 11 bases at V and 5 bases at J, with 20 bases in the middle. The germline V gene has CDR1 MNHNS and CDR2 SASEGT. This CDR3 is built from 14 residues. This CDR3 reads CAVGRTGSGDTQYF. The CDR3 DNA sequence: TGTGCCGTGGGGAGAACCGGGAGTGGAGATACGCAGTATTTT.

The chain combines TRBV30 with TRBJ2-2, with 7 nucleotides matching TRBD2. CDR3 length: 13 residues. The J segment lost 4 bases and the V segment lost 3 bases, leaving 2 bases of the junction unmatched. The germline V gene encodes CDR1 GTSNPN and CDR2 SVGIG (reference sequence). The CDR3 region is CAWSGGFTGELFF. The DNA of the CDR3 is TGTGCCTGGAGCGGGGGGTTCACCGGGGAGCTGTTTTTT.

J is TRBJ2-2 and V is TRBV4-1, with 12 bases identical to TRBD1. V shed 1 base and J 4 bases; nucleotides not matched to a gene: 4. Germline V CDR1 and CDR2: MGHRA, YSYEKL. The length of the CDR3 is 17 residues. The chain's CDR3 is CASSQGGQGATTGELFF. In nucleotides, the CDR3 is TGCGCCAGCAGCCAAGGGGGACAGGGGGCGACCACCGGGGAGCTGTTTTTT.

In its sample, this clone was seen once. The gene calls are TRBV7-2 and TRBJ2-1, with 7 bases aligning to TRBD1. The CDR3 extends over 15 amino acids. Germline V CDR1 and CDR2: SGHTA, FQGNSA. Trimming at V came to 4 bases and at J to 3 bases, leaving 6 bases not matched to a gene. The CDR3 coding sequence is TGTGCCAGCAGCTCCAGACAGGGTCTCTACAATGAGCAGTTCTTC. Translated, it gives CASSSRQGLYNEQFF.

The genes are TRBV7-2 and TRBJ1-5, with D possibly matching TRBD1 (5 bases). Germline CDR1 is SGHTA and CDR2 is FQGNSA. The CDR3 runs 13 residues. Trimming removed 8 bases from V and 3 bases from J, with 11 bases in between. The CDR3 bases are TGTGCCAGCCGTAAACAGGTCAATCAGCCCCAGCATTTT. Amino acids: CASRKQVNQPQHF.

The rearrangement links TRBV4-1 to TRBJ1-2; a weak D match, TRBD1 (6 bases). CDR1 is MGHRA, CDR2 YSYEKL, per germline. V lost 0 bases to trimming and J lost 4 bases, with 9 bases between them. This CDR3 has 14 residues. The CDR3 sequence: CASSQDPTGYGYTF. The CDR3 bases are TGCGCCAGCAGCCAAGATCCGACAGGCTATGGCTACACCTTC.

This clone was detected a few times. The V call is TRBV2, the J call TRBJ2-2; TRBD1 matches 7 bases. The junction had 7 bases not matched to a gene; V was cut back by 5 bases and J by 7 bases. Germline CDR1 and CDR2: SNHLY and FYNNEI. The CDR3 length is 14 residues. As DNA, the CDR3 is TGTGCCAGCAGTATAAGACAGGGCAGCGGGGAGCTGTTTTTT. Its protein is CASSIRQGSGELFF.

The rearrangement links TRBV6-5 to TRBJ2-3; unclear D gene. This CDR3 has 13 amino acids. The germline CDR1 and CDR2 sequences are MNHEY and SVGAGI. The V gene lost 2 bases and the J gene lost 2 bases, with 5 bases spanning the gap. The CDR3 bases are TGTGCCAGCAGTTACCCTAACACAGATACGCAGTATTTT. Its protein product is CASSYPNTDTQYF.

V and J are TRBV25-1 and TRBJ1-4, with TRBD1 matching 7 bases. The CDR3 runs 12 residues. The junction had 7 bases not matched to a gene; V was cut back by 8 bases and J by 10 bases. Per germline, CDR1 MGHDK and CDR2 SYGVNS. The CDR3 region is CASQIQGGKLFF. CDR3 nucleotide sequence: TGTGCCAGCCAAATCCAGGGGGGAAAACTGTTTTTT.

The rearrangement uses TRBV30 and TRBJ2-7; D is possibly TRBD1 (5 bases). The CDR3 is made up of 12 amino acids. Trimming cost V 1 base and J 3 bases, with 7 bases left between them. Germline V CDR1 and CDR2: GTSNPN, SVGIG (reference sequence). The CDR3 here is CAWSGQGYEQYF. CDR3 sequence (DNA): TGTGCCTGGAGTGGGCAGGGCTACGAGCAGTACTTC.

The rearrangement links TRBV5-6 to TRBJ2-4; D remains ambiguous. Germline V lookup: CDR1 SGHDT, CDR2 YYEEEE. Deletions cut 2 bases from V and 1 base from J, with 4 bases between. The CDR3 length is 13 residues. CDR3 in DNA: TGTGCCAGCAGCTTCCAGGCCAAAAACATTCAGTACTTC. Protein product: CASSFQAKNIQYF.

The chain joins TRBV29-1 to TRBJ2-7; D possibly corresponds to TRBD2 (5 bases). CDR1 is SQVTM, CDR2 ANQGSEA, per germline. The CDR3 extends over 11 amino acids. V lost 3 bases, J lost 4 bases, and 7 bases lay in between. The CDR3 sequence: CSVDVAYEQYF. The CDR3 nucleotides read TGCAGCGTTGATGTAGCGTACGAGCAGTACTTC.